These T cell receptor beta chains were read from a single sample in a study of Ad26.COV2.S vaccination and SARS-CoV-2 variants. Method: immunoSEQ multiplex PCR; TCRdb's copy keeps in-frame clones and lacks some. The sample comprises more than 400,000 clones, roughly 87% of which are singletons, and less than 5.5% rests with the top ten. The material was peripheral blood, obtained in a trial of Ad26.COV2.S vaccine versus placebo. The receptors stem from a person aged 18 to 59 who received the Ad26.COV2.S COVID-19 vaccine or a placebo. Each CDR3 is given with its conserved first and last residue. A D gene is named only where the DNA matches it firmly. Not all rows give a size; the values are once, few, many and, for expanded clones, a class.

>TRBD1|TRBV11-2|once|TRBJ2-5
CASSSTGGETQYF
TGTGCCAGCAGCTCGACAGGGGGGGAGACCCAGTACTTC
>.|TRBV28|.|TRBJ1-2
CASSSPGAYGYTF
TGTGCCAGCAGCTCCCCGGGGGCCTATGGCTACACCTTC
>.|TRBV11-2|.|TRBJ2-6
CASSSRTGANVLTF
TGTGCCAGCAGCTCCCGTACTGGGGCCAACGTCCTGACTTTC
>.|TRBV7-2|.|TRBJ2-7
CASSLEAGYHEQYF
TGTGCCAGCAGCTTAGAAGCAGGGTACCACGAGCAGTACTTC
>TRBD1|TRBV2|once|TRBJ2-2
CASRVTGGGELFF
TGTGCCAGCAGAGTTACAGGGGGCGGGGAGCTGTTTTTT
>TRBD2|TRBV3-1/TRBV3-2|.|TRBJ2-7
CASSPGTSRREQYF
TGTGCCAGCAGCCCCGGGACTAGCCGGAGGGAGCAGTACTTC
>.|TRBV13|.|TRBJ1-4
CASTITGYLQEKLFF
TGTGCCAGCACCATAACAGGGTACCTTCAGGAAAAACTGTTTTTT
>TRBD2|TRBV27|.|TRBJ2-5
CASSSTRTSGRGETQYF
TGTGCCAGCAGTTCCACCCGGACTAGCGGGAGAGGGGAGACCCAGTACTTC
>TRBD2|TRBV5-1|once|TRBJ2-3
CASSLEGLAGPTDTQYF
TGCGCCAGCAGCTTGGAGGGCCTAGCGGGACCCACAGATACGCAGTATTTT
>TRBD2|TRBV11-1|.|TRBJ2-1
CASSLDSGMLNEQFF
TGTGCCAGCAGCTTAGATAGCGGGATGTTAAATGAGCAGTTCTTC
>.|TRBV4-1|.|TRBJ2-7
CASSLGLGYEQYF
TGCGCCAGCAGCCTTGGACTTGGCTACGAGCAGTACTTC
>.|TRBV5-5|once|TRBJ2-6
CASSLTASSGANVLTF
TGTGCCAGCAGCTTGACAGCTAGCTCTGGGGCCAACGTCCTGACTTTC
>.|TRBV19|.|TRBJ2-1
CASSTRPHNEQFF
TGTGCCAGTAGTACACGACCACACAATGAGCAGTTCTTC
>TRBD2|TRBV20-1|.|TRBJ2-7
CSASGGLAGEGEQYF
TGCAGTGCTAGTGGGGGACTAGCGGGAGAGGGCGAGCAGTACTTC
>TRBD1|TRBV27|.|TRBJ2-7
CASSSNRDRGRITYEQYF
TGTGCCAGCAGTTCTAACCGGGACAGGGGGCGGATAACCTACGAGCAGTACTTC
>TRBD1|TRBV28|.|TRBJ2-1
CASSLRDRGKNNNEQFF
TGTGCCAGCAGTTTAAGGGACAGGGGAAAAAATAACAATGAGCAGTTCTTC
>.|TRBV7-2|few|TRBJ2-7
CASSLVRGRYEQYF
TGTGCCAGCAGCTTAGTCAGAGGCCGCTACGAGCAGTACTTC
>.|TRBV21-1|.|TRBJ2-1
CASSKWPGDNEQFF
TGTGCCAGCAGCAAGTGGCCAGGGGACAATGAGCAGTTCTTC
>TRBD2|TRBV5-5|.|TRBJ2-2
CASSLSSGITGELFF
TGTGCCAGCAGCTTGAGTAGCGGGATAACCGGGGAGCTGTTTTTT
>.|TRBV6-1|.|TRBJ1-5
CASSETPSQSSNQPQHF
TGTGCCAGCAGTGAAACTCCCTCCCAGAGTAGCAATCAGCCCCAGCATTTT
>TRBD2|TRBV28|.|TRBJ2-3
CASPPRLAGAADTQYF
TGTGCCAGCCCCCCACGGCTAGCGGGAGCGGCAGATACGCAGTATTTT
>.|TRBV7-3|.|TRBJ2-3
CASSATGVSTDTQYF
TGTGCCAGCAGCGCGACCGGGGTGAGCACAGATACGCAGTATTTT
>TRBD2|TRBV4-2|once|TRBJ2-3
CASSPGLAGADTQYF
TGTGCCAGCAGCCCCGGACTAGCGGGGGCAGATACGCAGTATTTT
>TRBD2|TRBV19|.|TRBJ2-3
CASSSGLAGGIDTQYF
TGTGCCAGTAGTAGTGGACTAGCGGGAGGAATAGATACGCAGTATTTT
>TRBD2|TRBV5-1|.|TRBJ2-5
CASGDWVAGGETQYF
TGCGCCAGTGGGGACTGGGTAGCGGGAGGAGAGACCCAGTACTTC
>.|TRBV5-6|.|TRBJ2-3
CASSFQGGMTDTQYF
TGTGCCAGCAGCTTCCAGGGGGGCATGACAGATACGCAGTATTTT
>.|TRBV11-3|.|TRBJ2-1
CASSPRGSGEQFF
TGTGCCAGCAGCCCCCGGGGGTCAGGCGAGCAGTTCTTC
>.|TRBV7-9|.|TRBJ2-7
CASSLAVPPYEQYF
TGTGCCAGCAGCTTAGCGGTCCCCCCCTACGAGCAGTACTTC
>.|TRBV19|.|TRBJ2-1
CASSASRSSYNEQFF
TGTGCCAGTAGTGCCAGTAGGAGCTCCTACAATGAGCAGTTCTTC
>.|TRBV5-6|once|TRBJ2-1
CASSFQFWDSSYNEQFF
TGTGCCAGCAGCTTCCAATTTTGGGACTCGTCCTACAATGAGCAGTTCTTC
>TRBD1|TRBV5-3|.|TRBJ2-7
CARSSEPGTGLYEQYF
TGTGCCAGAAGTTCTGAGCCCGGGACAGGCCTCTACGAGCAGTACTTC
>.|TRBV27|.|TRBJ1-3
CASSPQGAGNTIYF
TGTGCCAGCAGTCCGCAGGGCGCTGGAAACACCATATATTTT
>TRBD2|TRBV9|.|TRBJ2-3
CASSVAAGSSPDTQYF
TGTGCCAGCAGCGTAGCAGCGGGATCTAGTCCAGATACGCAGTATTTT
>TRBD1|TRBV7-9|.|TRBJ2-7
CASSSPQGTGPYEQYF
TGTGCCAGCAGCTCCCCTCAGGGGACAGGCCCCTACGAGCAGTACTTC
>.|TRBV7-7|.|TRBJ2-1
CASSLEPDNEQFF
TGTGCTAGCAGCTTAGAACCCGATAATGAGCAGTTCTTC